This entry lists 32 T cell receptor beta chains sequenced from one sample in a study of shared clonotypes between healthy human individuals. Method: immunoSEQ multiplex PCR; TCRdb's copy keeps in-frame clones and lacks some. The sample has 2 million to 2.5 million clones, just over 90% seen once. The sample comprised naive CD4+ T cells from PBMCs. Subset indicated: CD45RA+ positively selected. The source of these receptors is a young man in good health. Some clones in this sample may be carry-over from other donors' samples.

This chain uses TRBV4-2 with TRBJ2-1; 11 bases line up with TRBD2. This CDR3 is built from 15 residues. Germline V lookup: CDR1 LGHNA, CDR2 YNFKEQ. The J segment lost 2 bases and the V segment lost 4 bases, leaving 1 base of the junction unmatched. CDR3 protein: CASSLTSGTYNEQFF. CDR3 nucleotides: TGTGCCAGCAGCCTGACTAGCGGGACCTACAATGAGCAGTTCTTC.

Concerning this clone: The sample has other DNA sequences that encode this CDR3 too. The chain has TRBV6-1 and TRBJ1-5; unclear D gene. The germline V and J ends were trimmed by 0 bases and 0 bases, with 3 bases remaining between them. CDR1 is MNHNS, CDR2 SASEGT, per germline. This CDR3 has 14 amino acids. CDR3 loop: CASSEAYSNQPQHF. The CDR3 DNA reads as TGTGCCAGCAGTGAAGCCTATAGCAATCAGCCCCAGCATTTT.

V usage is TRBV11-2 and J usage is TRBJ2-1; 7 nucleotides agree with TRBD1. The V gene end was trimmed by 4 bases and the J gene end by 0 bases; junction bases not matched to a gene: 6. This CDR3 spans 16 amino acids. From germline, CDR1 is SGHAT and CDR2 FQNNGV. CDR3 sequence: CASSSSTGSSYNEQFF. In DNA, the CDR3 is TGTGCCAGCAGCTCCTCGACAGGGAGCTCCTACAATGAGCAGTTCTTC.

A single count supports this clone. The CDR3 coding sequence is TGTGCCAGCAGCTCCACAGCAGGTGACAGGGGGGACTGGGAGACCCAGTACTTC. Its translation: CASSSTAGDRGDWETQYF. The rearrangement joins TRBV7-9 to TRBJ2-5, with 9 nucleotides matching TRBD1. Germline loops: CDR1 SEHNR, CDR2 FQNEAQ (reference sequence). The CDR3 totals 18 residues. V shed 4 bases, J shed 5 bases, and the junction held 17 bases outside the gene matches. Together with reference TRBV7-9 and TRBJ2-5, the CDR3 gives the full variable domain: DTGVSQNPRHKITKRGQNVTFRCDPISEHNRLYWYRQTLGQGPEFLTYFQNEAQLEKSRLLSDRFSAERPKGSFSTLEIQRTEQGDSAMYLCASSSTAGDRGDWETQYFGPGTRLLVL.

The chain recombines TRBV6-6 with TRBJ1-1; TRBD1 matches 9 bases. Germline V gene data show CDR1 as MNHNY and CDR2 as SVGAGI (reference sequence). The CDR3 is made up of 15 amino acids. V lost 4 bases to trimming and J lost 5 bases; unmatched junction nucleotides: 8. CDR3 coding DNA: TGTGCCAGCAGTTCCAAGGGACAGGGCGGAACTGAAGCTTTCTTT. Its protein product is CASSSKGQGGTEAFF.

This chain uses TRBV2 with TRBJ2-5, with D possibly TRBD1 on 8 matching bases. V was shortened by 3 bases and J by 1 base, with 12 bases between the two germline ends. The CDR3 extends over 15 amino acids. Germline V CDR1 and CDR2: SNHLY, FYNNEI. The chain's CDR3 is CASSDYRGGQETQYF. CDR3 nucleotides: TGTGCCAGCAGTGACTACAGGGGGGGCCAAGAGACCCAGTACTTC.

This chain uses TRBV18 with TRBJ1-2; no firm D call. The V end was cut by 2 bases, the J end by 3 bases, with 13 bases between. CDR1 KGHSH and CDR2 LQKENI come from the germline V gene. The CDR3 is made up of 15 amino acids. Written as DNA, the CDR3 is TGTGCCAGCTCACCAGCCCTTCAGGACTACTATGGCTACACCTTC. The encoded protein is CASSPALQDYYGYTF.

This clone was seen just once. V and J are TRBV2 and TRBJ1-2; 8 bases are a match to TRBD1. CDR1 and CDR2 (germline): SNHLY, FYNNEI. This CDR3 comprises 12 residues. V lost 4 bases, J lost 11 bases, and 6 bases stayed unmatched. CDR3 amino acids: CASSAEQGVYTF. The CDR3 DNA is TGTGCCAGCAGTGCTGAACAGGGGGTTTACACCTTC.

V is TRBV5-1 and J is TRBJ2-7; 7 nucleotides line up with TRBD1. The CDR3 is 14 amino acids. V lost 3 bases to trimming and J lost 3 bases; unmatched junction nucleotides: 6. Germline CDR1 is SGHRS and CDR2 is YFSETQ. The DNA of the CDR3 is TGCGCCAGCAGCTCCCGGGACAGCTTCTACGAGCAGTACTTC. Encoded protein: CASSSRDSFYEQYF.

This clone was observed once. The chain couples TRBV7-2 to TRBJ2-7; 8 positions match TRBD1. V dropped 5 bases and J dropped 2; count of bases not matched to a gene: 5. Looked up from germline, CDR1 is SGHTA and CDR2 is FQGNSA. This CDR3 region has 14 residues. The CDR3 region has the DNA TGTGCCAGCAGCCCATACAGGGGGACCTACGAGCAGTACTTC. Translating it yields CASSPYRGTYEQYF. Full variable domain (remainder filled in from reference TRBV7-2 and TRBJ2-7): GAGVSQSPSNKVTEKGKDVELRCDPISGHTALYWYRQSLGQGLEFLIYFQGNSAPDKSGLPSDRFSAERTGGSVSTLTIQRTQQEDSAVYLCASSPYRGTYEQYFGPGTRLTVT.

Details on this clone: The identical CDR3 is also encoded by other nucleotide sequences in the sample. This chain joins TRBV5-6 and TRBJ1-6; D call uncertain. CDR3 length: 13 amino acids. The germline V gene has CDR1 SGHDT and CDR2 YYEEEE. The V end was cut by 2 bases, the J end by 7 bases, with 7 bases between. CDR3 DNA: TGTGCCAGCAGCTTCGGACGGAATTCACCCCTCCACTTT. This gives the protein CASSFGRNSPLHF.

The chain uses TRBV6-1 and TRBJ1-2; D call uncertain. The germline V gene has CDR1 MNHNS and CDR2 SASEGT. There are 14 residues in the CDR3. Between the trimmed V and J ends, which lost 7 bases and 1 base, there was a span of 13 bases. The CDR3 protein is CASTRNTDNYGYTF. CDR3 nucleotides: TGTGCCAGCACCAGGAACACGGATAACTATGGCTACACCTTC.

The chain couples TRBV28 to TRBJ2-7; D gene uncertain. Germline V gives CDR1 MDHEN, CDR2 SYDVKM. Trimming removed 7 bases from V and 7 bases from J, with 17 bases in between. CDR3 size: 13 residues. The CDR3 region is CASMAGNPREQYF. The DNA of the CDR3 is TGTGCCAGCATGGCAGGCAACCCTAGGGAGCAGTACTTC. Based on the CDR3 plus reference TRBV28 and TRBJ2-7, the full variable domain is DVKVTQSSRYLVKRTGEKVFLECVQDMDHENMFWYRQDPGLGLRLIYFSYDVKMKEKGDIPEGYSVSREKKERFSLILESASTNQTSMYLCASMAGNPREQYFGPGTRLTVT.

The chain carries TRBV9 and TRBJ2-1, with 8 bases identical to TRBD1. CDR3 length equals 13 residues. Looked up from germline, CDR1 is SGDLS and CDR2 is YYNGEE. With 4 bases clipped from V and 6 bases from J, the junction kept 3 bases outside the gene matches. The CDR3 loop reads CASSRGQGNEQFF. The CDR3 DNA reads as TGTGCCAGCAGCCGTGGACAGGGCAATGAGCAGTTCTTC. Drawing the rest from reference TRBV9 and TRBJ2-1, the complete variable domain is DSGVTQTPKHLITATGQRVTLRCSPRSGDLSVYWYQQSLDQGLQFLIQYYNGEERAKGNILERFSAQQFPDLHSELNLSSLELGDSALYFCASSRGQGNEQFFGPGTRLTVL.

In this sample, this clone turned up once. This chain joins TRBV28 and TRBJ1-1; tentatively, D is TRBD1 (5 bases). The CDR3 runs to 13 residues. Germline-derived CDR1 and CDR2 are MDHEN and SYDVKM. Trimming cost V 7 bases and J 4 bases, with 13 bases left between them. DNA of the CDR3: TGTGCCAGCAACGTCGGTGGGGGCACTGAAGCTTTCTTT. Protein: CASNVGGGTEAFF.

The rearrangement links TRBV27 to TRBJ1-2, with D possibly TRBD1 on 5 matching bases. The CDR3 runs to 13 residues. CDR1 is MNHEY and CDR2 is SMNVEV in the germline V gene (reference sequence). Trimming left V 3 bases short and J 4 bases short, with 9 bases between. This CDR3 is CASSFIGAYGYTF. The DNA for the CDR3 is TGTGCCAGCAGTTTTATAGGGGCCTATGGCTACACCTTC.

The chain recombines TRBV6-6 with TRBJ2-1; the match to TRBD2 covers 8 bases. The CDR3 length is 15 residues. Trimming at V came to 10 bases and at J to 8 bases, leaving 16 bases not matched to a gene. The germline V gene has CDR1 MNHNY and CDR2 SVGAGI (reference sequence). The CDR3 nucleotides read TGTGCCACCGAATCCAAGCGGGAGTTGGGGGATGAGCAGTTCTTC. Translation gives CATESKRELGDEQFF.

The chain combines TRBV11-2 with TRBJ1-3; weak D call: TRBD1 (5 bases). Germline V gives CDR1 SGHAT, CDR2 FQNNGV. The CDR3 sequence is 16 residues long. Trimming removed 5 bases from V and 8 bases from J, with 22 bases in between. The CDR3 sequence is CASSTEDPLLGHTIYF. CDR3 nucleotides: TGTGCCAGCAGCACTGAGGATCCCCTCTTGGGGCACACCATATATTTT.

V gene TRBV4-3 combines with J gene TRBJ1-2; the D is unclear. Per germline, CDR1 LGHNA and CDR2 YSLEER. This CDR3 spans 14 amino acids. The V end was cut by 4 bases, the J end by 0 bases, with 9 bases between. The CDR3 DNA reads as TGCGCCAGCAGCCTTCGGGCCACTAACTATGGCTACACCTTC. This codes for CASSLRATNYGYTF.

V and J are TRBV28 and TRBJ1-2, with D tentatively TRBD1 (5 bases). CDR3 size: 13 residues. The V gene lost 3 bases and the J gene lost 7 bases, with 12 bases spanning the gap. Germline lookup yields CDR1 MDHEN and CDR2 SYDVKM. The CDR3 region is CASSFGGVGGYTF. CDR3 in DNA: TGTGCCAGCAGTTTCGGGGGGGTCGGTGGCTACACCTTC.

The chain uses TRBV18 and TRBJ2-1; maybe TRBD2 (6 bases). The CDR3 has 16 amino acids. Germline V lookup: CDR1 KGHSH, CDR2 LQKENI. With 0 bases removed from V and 5 bases from J, the gap between germline ends came to 14 bases. In DNA, the CDR3 is TGTGCCAGCTCACCACCGAACCTAGCGTTCAACAATGAGCAGTTCTTC. It encodes CASSPPNLAFNNEQFF.

The chain couples TRBV5-1 to TRBJ2-2; D is perhaps TRBD2 (6 bases). Trimming cost V 1 base and J 4 bases, with 8 bases left between them. Germline CDR1 is SGHRS and CDR2 is YFSETQ. This CDR3 region has 14 residues. The CDR3 nucleotides read TGCGCCAGCAGCTTGAGGGACTCCACCGGGGAGCTGTTTTTT. Protein product: CASSLRDSTGELFF.

The chain carries TRBV4-3 and TRBJ1-2, with D unclear. The V gene's germline CDR1 is LGHNA and CDR2 YSLEER. The CDR3 has 14 residues. Trimming cost V 1 base and J 2 bases, with 8 bases left between them. The CDR3 sequence: CASSQGVSNYGYTF. CDR3 nucleotides: TGCGCCAGCAGCCAAGGGGTTTCGAACTATGGCTACACCTTC.

This clone has a single count. The V call is TRBV18, the J call TRBJ2-2; possible D gene TRBD1, 5 bases. The CDR3 extends over 15 amino acids. The germline CDR1 and CDR2 sequences are KGHSH and LQKENI. Trimming left V 2 bases short and J 6 bases short, with 13 bases between. CDR3: CASSPLGATPGELFF. The CDR3 coding sequence is TGTGCCAGCTCACCATTAGGGGCGACACCCGGGGAGCTGTTTTTT. Full variable domain (remainder filled in from reference TRBV18 and TRBJ2-2): NAGVMQNPRHLVRRRGQEARLRCSPMKGHSHVYWYRQLPEEGLKFMVYLQKENIIDESGMPKERFSAEFPKEGPSILRIQQVVRGDSAAYFCASSPLGATPGELFFGEGSRLTVL.

This clone was observed once. This chain joins TRBV5-1 and TRBJ2-7; D gene ambiguous. The CDR3 is 15 residues long. Germline-derived CDR1 and CDR2 are SGHRS and YFSETQ. Between the trimmed V and J ends, which lost 1 base and 2 bases, there was a span of 13 bases. The CDR3 bases are TGCGCCAGCAGCTTGTACGACGAAGGGACCTACGAGCAGTACTTC. It yields the protein CASSLYDEGTYEQYF.

The chain recombines TRBV9 with TRBJ2-2; 8 bases map to TRBD2. J gave up 0 bases and V 6 bases, and 4 bases lay outside the gene matches. In germline, CDR1 is SGDLS, CDR2 YYNGEE. The CDR3 has 15 amino acids. CDR3 residues: CASTKGLANTGELFF. CDR3 nucleotide sequence: TGTGCCAGCACCAAGGGACTAGCGAACACCGGGGAGCTGTTTTTT.

This clone has only one observation. The chain has TRBV5-1 and TRBJ2-3; 11 bases are shared with TRBD2. CDR1 is SGHRS and CDR2 is YFSETQ in the germline V gene. The V and J ends lost 2 bases and 1 base, in that order; junction bases with no gene match: 3. The length of the CDR3 is 16 residues. The CDR3 is CASSFGSGGGTDTQYF. CDR3 coding DNA: TGCGCCAGCAGCTTTGGTAGCGGGGGGGGCACAGATACGCAGTATTTT.

Note on this clone: Other DNA sequences in the same sample also yield this CDR3. The chain couples TRBV9 to TRBJ2-3; 7 bases are a match to TRBD1. Germline assignment: CDR1 SGDLS and CDR2 YYNGEE. V dropped 0 bases and J dropped 0; count of bases not matched to a gene: 1. This CDR3 contains 15 residues. CDR3 loop: CASSVVGQSTDTQYF. CDR3 nucleotide sequence: TGTGCCAGCAGCGTAGTGGGACAGAGCACAGATACGCAGTATTTT.

The chain recombines TRBV5-1 with TRBJ2-2; TRBD2 agrees at 13 bases. CDR1 and CDR2 (germline): SGHRS, YFSETQ. The CDR3 sequence is 18 residues long. With 0 bases clipped from V and 3 bases from J, the junction kept 5 bases outside the gene matches. CDR3 loop: CASSLGGLAGADTGELFF. CDR3 DNA: TGCGCCAGCAGCTTGGGTGGACTAGCGGGAGCAGACACCGGGGAGCTGTTTTTT.

The gene calls are TRBV9 and TRBJ2-1; 12 nucleotides align to TRBD2. From germline, CDR1 is SGDLS and CDR2 YYNGEE. This CDR3 is built from 18 residues. V lost 4 bases, J lost 6 bases, and 14 bases stayed unmatched. CDR3 in DNA: TGTGCCAGCAGCAAGGCGCTAGCGGGAGGGCCTGTCGTCAATGAGCAGTTCTTC. It yields the protein CASSKALAGGPVVNEQFF.

V gene TRBV28 combines with J gene TRBJ1-1; D uncertain. The germline CDR1 and CDR2 sequences are MDHEN and SYDVKM. Trimming left V 6 bases short and J 6 bases short, with 14 bases between. The CDR3 consists of 13 residues. In DNA, the CDR3 is TGTGCCAGCAGAGGGCCATCGCCCCCTGAAGCTTTCTTT. Translated, it gives CASRGPSPPEAFF.

This clone showed up just a few times. In the same sample, other DNA sequences code for this CDR3. This sequence joins TRBV7-9 and TRBJ1-1; D possibly corresponds to TRBD1 (6 bases). V gave up 1 base and J gave up 3 bases, with 6 bases separating them. Per the germline V gene, CDR1 is SEHNR and CDR2 is FQNEAQ (reference sequence). This CDR3 has 13 amino acids. CDR3 sequence (DNA): TGTGCCAGCAGCTTAGAGGGGGACACTGAAGCTTTCTTT. Its translation is CASSLEGDTEAFF.